Listed below are T cell receptor beta chains from one sample, sequenced in a study of regulatory T cells in long-lasting Graves disease. One entry per CDR3 protein results from TCRdb running MiXCR on the multiplex PCR reads. Of 450,000 to 600,000 distinct CDR3 sequences in the sample, roughly 14% were seen once. The data were also submitted as part of a second study, on T cells in Graves' hyperthyroidism and ophthalmopathy.

Material: peripheral blood mononuclear cells (PBMCs), obtained at new diagnosis, from a patient treated with antithyroid drugs. Receptors originate from a man aged 30-40 years with Graves disease. Each CDR3 is given with its conserved first and last residue.

j_call | v_call | cdr3_aa
TRBJ2-3 | TRBV7-2 | CASSLGPGTTDTQYF
TRBJ1-2 | TRBV30 | CAWIGVNYGYTF
TRBJ2-7 | TRBV7-9 | CASRSQGGPDSYEQYF
TRBJ2-2 | TRBV19 | CASRVARELFF
TRBJ2-5 | TRBV30 | CAWRGRLGTSGTETQYF
TRBJ2-1 | TRBV6-1 | CASSAEEGTSGYNEQFF
TRBJ2-6 | TRBV5-1 | CASTSPGGAGANVLTF
TRBJ2-1 | TRBV27 | CASSLSPSGRADEQFF
TRBJ1-5 | TRBV5-5 | CASSPAKLASNQPQHF
TRBJ1-6 | TRBV6-2/TRBV6-3 | CASIDGTGVSGTLHF
TRBJ2-5 | TRBV20-1 | CSASASQETQYF
TRBJ2-3 | TRBV7-8 | CASSLVRGADTQYF
TRBJ2-7 | TRBV10-3 | CAISGPGTGFGEQYF
TRBJ2-3 | TRBV5-6 | CASSLGLAVQYF
TRBJ2-1 | TRBV29-1 | CSAPRVGEQFF
TRBJ2-1 | TRBV5-6 | CASSLKGGGGGNEQFF
TRBJ2-7 | TRBV27 | CASSLLGQGIHEQYF
TRBJ2-3 | TRBV5-1 | CASGLGSADTQYF
TRBJ2-6 | TRBV11-2 | CASSLRLAGSSGANVLTF
TRBJ2-1 | TRBV5-5 | CASSLRSQGNEQFF
TRBJ2-2 | TRBV27 | CASSPAPTALLFTGELFF
TRBJ2-6 | TRBV4-1 | CASSPLGDSGANVLTF
TRBJ1-1 | TRBV2 | CANKAPWQAFF
TRBJ2-1 | TRBV5-1 | CASRPFESSYNEQFF
TRBJ2-3 | TRBV5-1 | CASSLTSGTDTRYF
TRBJ1-5 | TRBV12-3/TRBV12-4 | CASSLQGLGQPQHF
TRBJ1-1 | TRBV30 | CASSGTGGLGTEAFF